This T cell receptor beta chain was documented in a study of blood T cell repertoires in COVID-19 (dated by TCRdb to the early 2020s). As for the study more broadly: The collaborator samples originated in the United States, Italy and Spain and spanned the acute and convalescent phases of COVID-19. The repertoires were released in a freely available public database meant as a resource for research on the immune response to SARS-CoV-2. Nearly every sample came with metadata listing a de-identified subject ID, COVID-19 status, age in years and sex. The dataset comprised deeply sampled blood TCRbeta repertoires from subjects exposed to, actively infected with, or recovered from COVID-19. Where HLA class I and class II types were available, the types were taken from metadata supplied by the sample provider, not from assay-based typing. The samples were drawn from two sources: the first 160 participants of the ongoing ImmuneRACE study, and approximately 1,300 subjects contributed by 6 global collaborators. The prospective study material was composed of cDNA or gDNA derived from T cells, B-cell-depleted T cells, or PBMCs.

TCRbeta CDR3 regions were amplified from genomic DNA by means of the immunoSEQ Assay, a bias-controlled multiplex PCR. In the paper's pipeline: Within the assay, amplification of reference gene primers was used to estimate how many nucleated cells each sample contained. To quantify the absolute abundance of each unique TCRbeta CDR3 rearrangement, sequence reads were collapsed and filtered. For each sample, productive Simpson clonality was calculated by taking the square root of Simpson's diversity index across productive rearrangements. TCRdb's version of the immuneACCESS table is confined to in-frame rearrangements and falls short of the full clone set. An unresolved V gene accounts for under half of the shortfall where checked; the remainder is of unknown origin. V and J calls and clone size come straight from that table; D and trimming were deduced from the DNA. This sample holds 150,000 to 180,000 clones; roughly 82% were observed only once. The ten biggest clones cover over 8% of the sample.

CDR1 SGHTA and CDR2 FQGNSA were looked up in the germline V gene. The CDR3 numbers 15 residues from cysteine through phenylalanine. The only DNA kept is the CDR3, 45 bases in frame from the first base. V has 5 bases trimmed and J has 0 bases trimmed; junction bases matching no gene number 2. Concerning this clone: The specificity of this receptor is unknown. No much larger clonotype is one base removed from it; base qualities were not supplied.

Whole blood was collected in K2EDTA tubes by collaborating institutions according to the institutions' own protocols. Collaborator samples were shipped for TCRbeta analysis as frozen whole blood, isolated PBMCs, or DNA extracted from either sample type. Study-level results and caveats: How much clinical and demographic metadata was included differed by source and by participant, and the metadata was provided uncurated.

Material for sequencing was peripheral blood. This receptor was obtained from a woman in her fifties or sixties with acute or convalescent COVID-19. The V gene is TRBV7-2 and the J gene is TRBJ1-2, with TRBD1 matching 11 junction bases. The DNA reads TGTGCCAGCAGCCGGGACAGGGGGTCTAACTATGGCTACACCTTC. Translated, this gives CASSRDRGSNYGYTF.